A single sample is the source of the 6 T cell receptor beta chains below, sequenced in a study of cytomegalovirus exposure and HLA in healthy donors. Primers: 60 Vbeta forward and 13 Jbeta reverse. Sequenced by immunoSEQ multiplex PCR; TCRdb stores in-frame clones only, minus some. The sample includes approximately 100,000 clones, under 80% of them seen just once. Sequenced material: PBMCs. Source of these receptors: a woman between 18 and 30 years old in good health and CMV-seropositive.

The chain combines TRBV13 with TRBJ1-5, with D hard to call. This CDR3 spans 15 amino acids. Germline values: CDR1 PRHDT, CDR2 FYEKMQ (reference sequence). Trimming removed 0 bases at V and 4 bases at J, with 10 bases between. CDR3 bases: TGTGCCAGCAGCTTAGGCCCCGGGTCAAATCAGCCCCAGCATTTT. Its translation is CASSLGPGSNQPQHF.

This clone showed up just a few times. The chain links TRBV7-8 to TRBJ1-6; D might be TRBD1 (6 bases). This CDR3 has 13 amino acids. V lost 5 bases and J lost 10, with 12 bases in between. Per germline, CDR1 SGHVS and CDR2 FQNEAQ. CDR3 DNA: TGTGCCAGCAGCCTTGGGGACATGTCACCCCTCCACTTT. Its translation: CASSLGDMSPLHF.

The CDR3 loop is CASSIWQATSNQPQHF. In DNA form, the CDR3 reads TGTGCCAGTAGTATATGGCAGGCCACTAGCAATCAGCCCCAGCATTTT. V usage is TRBV19 and J usage is TRBJ1-5; D is unresolved. Trimming stripped 2 bases from V and 0 bases from J, with 11 bases between. The CDR3 is 16 residues long. The germline V gene encodes CDR1 LNHDA and CDR2 SQIVND (reference sequence). Using reference TRBV19 and TRBJ1-5 for the parts outside the CDR3, the full variable domain is DGGITQSPKYLFRKEGQNVTLSCEQNLNHDAMYWYRQDPGQGLRLIYYSQIVNDFQKGDIAEGYSVSREKKESFPLTVTSAQKNPTAFYLCASSIWQATSNQPQHFGDGTRLSIL.

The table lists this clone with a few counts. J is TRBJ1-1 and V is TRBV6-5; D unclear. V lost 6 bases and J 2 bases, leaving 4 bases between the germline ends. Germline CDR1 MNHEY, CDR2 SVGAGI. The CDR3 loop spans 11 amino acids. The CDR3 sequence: CASRLNTEAFF. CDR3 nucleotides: TGTGCCAGCAGACTTAACACTGAAGCTTTCTTT.

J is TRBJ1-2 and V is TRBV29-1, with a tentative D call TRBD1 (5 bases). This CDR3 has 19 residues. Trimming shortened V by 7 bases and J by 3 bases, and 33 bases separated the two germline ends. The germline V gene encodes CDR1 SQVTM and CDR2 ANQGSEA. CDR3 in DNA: TGCAGCGCAAAAACGCGGCGGCAGGGCGAACTTTTTTTAGACTATGGCTACACCTTC. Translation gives CSAKTRRQGELFLDYGYTF.

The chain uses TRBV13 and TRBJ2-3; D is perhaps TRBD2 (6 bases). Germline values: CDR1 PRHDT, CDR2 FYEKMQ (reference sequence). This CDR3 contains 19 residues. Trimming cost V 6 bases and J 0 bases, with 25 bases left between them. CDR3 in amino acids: CASSLPGVKAWTSTDTQYF. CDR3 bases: TGTGCCAGCAGTCTGCCGGGGGTCAAAGCTTGGACTAGCACAGATACGCAGTATTTT.